This T cell receptor beta chain derives from a study of cytotoxic CD8 clonotypes in ibrutinib-treated CLL. Study-wide findings and caveats: Clonality climbed at ibrutinib response, then dropped toward baseline at progression. The study found public clonotypes uncommon, contracting or stable on treatment. Baseline clonality was higher than in age-matched healthy donors and moved in step with circulating CD8+ T-cell counts.

The data were produced by immunoSEQ multiplex PCR, yet TCRdb's version contains in-frame clones alone and is incomplete. Of some 200,000 clones in the sample, more than 70% are singletons; the top ten hold about 10%. Trimming stripped 0 bases from V and 0 bases from J, with 9 bases between. Germline CDR1 reads SGDLS; CDR2 reads YYNGEE. The CDR3 consists of 15 residues. Frozen PBMC stocks contributed approximately 1.9 micrograms of genomic DNA to the TCR beta libraries. With regard to this clone: Its antigen is undetermined.

This specimen consisted of PBMCs, obtained after 12 months of ibrutinib treatment. The clonotype comes from a human donor with chronic lymphocytic leukemia. V usage is TRBV9 and J usage is TRBJ1-2; no clear D. The CDR3 here is CASSVEPAPNYGYTF. DNA of the CDR3: TGTGCCAGCAGCGTAGAGCCTGCACCTAACTATGGCTACACCTTC.